This is a list of T cell receptor beta chains from one sample in a study of blood T cell repertoires in COVID-19. Assay used: immunoSEQ multiplex PCR; TCRdb lists only in-frame clones, some missing. The sample contains around 270,000 clones, roughly 84% of which appear only once. Sequencing input: peripheral blood. The receptors stem from a person aged 65-85 years with COVID-19, enrolled during active disease. Both conserved end residues are part of each CDR3. The D gene is left open where the match is weak. Clone size is shown for a subset of rows, as once, few, many or a class of expanded clone.

v_gene: TRBV11-1; d_gene: -; abundance: -; j_gene: TRBJ1-1; CDR3aa: CASSAHNEAFF; CDR3nt: TGTGCCAGCAGCGCCCACAACGAAGCTTTCTTT
v_gene: TRBV9; d_gene: -; abundance: -; j_gene: TRBJ1-4; CDR3aa: CASSGWGGTNEKLFF; CDR3nt: TGTGCCAGCAGCGGGTGGGGAGGGACTAATGAAAAACTGTTTTTT
v_gene: TRBV9; d_gene: TRBD1; abundance: -; j_gene: TRBJ2-7; CDR3aa: CASSGGGGTGAVKQYF; CDR3nt: TGTGCCAGCAGCGGAGGGGGCGGGACAGGGGCTGTGAAGCAGTACTTC
v_gene: TRBV14; d_gene: -; abundance: -; j_gene: TRBJ2-5; CDR3aa: CASSQLFQETQYF; CDR3nt: TGTGCCAGCAGCCAACTTTTCCAAGAGACCCAGTACTTC
v_gene: TRBV4-3; d_gene: -; abundance: -; j_gene: TRBJ1-6; CDR3aa: CASSQESREPNSPLHF; CDR3nt: TGCGCCAGCAGCCAAGAGTCCCGGGAGCCCAATTCACCCCTCCACTTT
v_gene: TRBV4-3; d_gene: -; abundance: -; j_gene: TRBJ1-2; CDR3aa: CASSQDYGGTNYGYTF; CDR3nt: TGCGCCAGCAGCCAAGATTACGGGGGTACTAACTATGGCTACACCTTC
v_gene: TRBV7-2; d_gene: TRBD1; abundance: -; j_gene: TRBJ2-5; CDR3aa: CASSLQGAGETQYF; CDR3nt: TGTGCCAGCAGCTTACAGGGGGCGGGTGAGACCCAGTACTTC
v_gene: TRBV28; d_gene: TRBD2; abundance: once; j_gene: TRBJ2-3; CDR3aa: CASSSLAVTDTQYF; CDR3nt: TGTGCCAGCAGCTCACTAGCGGTCACAGATACGCAGTATTTT
v_gene: TRBV19; d_gene: -; abundance: -; j_gene: TRBJ2-1; CDR3aa: CATQPRSDEQFF; CDR3nt: TGTGCCACCCAGCCGAGAAGCGATGAGCAGTTCTTC
v_gene: TRBV4-2; d_gene: -; abundance: once; j_gene: TRBJ1-6; CDR3aa: CASSRTPRQDNNSPLHF; CDR3nt: TGTGCCAGCAGCCGGACGCCCCGACAGGATAATAATTCACCCCTCCACTTT
v_gene: TRBV14; d_gene: -; abundance: -; j_gene: TRBJ2-2; CDR3aa: CASSQDLQSGELFF; CDR3nt: TGTGCCAGCAGCCAAGATCTTCAGTCCGGGGAGCTGTTTTTT
v_gene: TRBV15; d_gene: -; abundance: -; j_gene: TRBJ1-1; CDR3aa: CATSRPRQRPEAFF; CDR3nt: TGTGCCACCAGCAGACCACGACAGAGACCTGAAGCTTTCTTT
v_gene: TRBV7-2; d_gene: -; abundance: few; j_gene: TRBJ1-5; CDR3aa: CASSQEGSLYQPQHF; CDR3nt: TGTGCCAGCAGCCAAGAGGGCAGTTTATATCAGCCCCAGCATTTT
v_gene: TRBV5-4; d_gene: -; abundance: -; j_gene: TRBJ2-2; CDR3aa: CASGPLKDTGELFF; CDR3nt: TGTGCCAGCGGCCCCCTTAAAGACACCGGGGAGCTGTTTTTT
v_gene: TRBV5-1; d_gene: TRBD1; abundance: few; j_gene: TRBJ1-2; CDR3aa: CASSATGGAVNYGYTF; CDR3nt: TGCGCCAGCAGCGCGACAGGGGGCGCGGTTAACTATGGCTACACCTTC
v_gene: TRBV2; d_gene: TRBD1; abundance: once; j_gene: TRBJ1-3; CDR3aa: CASRGQTKSGNTIYF; CDR3nt: TGTGCCAGCAGGGGACAGACCAAATCTGGAAACACCATATATTTT
v_gene: TRBV6-2/TRBV6-3; d_gene: TRBD2; abundance: -; j_gene: TRBJ2-5; CDR3aa: CASSYLGGGLQETQYF; CDR3nt: TGTGCCAGCAGTTACTTGGGGGGGGGACTCCAAGAGACCCAGTACTTC
v_gene: TRBV5-8; d_gene: TRBD1; abundance: -; j_gene: TRBJ2-7; CDR3aa: CASSWRQGGFYEQYF; CDR3nt: TGTGCCAGCAGCTGGAGACAGGGGGGCTTCTACGAGCAGTACTTC
v_gene: TRBV5-4; d_gene: -; abundance: -; j_gene: TRBJ1-3; CDR3aa: CASSPGGRSGNTIYF; CDR3nt: TGTGCCAGCAGCCCCGGGGGGCGCTCTGGAAACACCATATATTTT
v_gene: TRBV28; d_gene: -; abundance: few; j_gene: TRBJ1-2; CDR3aa: CASSPTVSNYGYTF; CDR3nt: TGTGCCAGCAGTCCTACCGTTTCAAACTATGGCTACACCTTC
v_gene: TRBV7-2; d_gene: -; abundance: -; j_gene: TRBJ1-4; CDR3aa: CASSFSVLTEKLFF; CDR3nt: TGTGCCAGCAGCTTCTCCGTTTTGACAGAAAAACTGTTTTTT
v_gene: TRBV4-1; d_gene: -; abundance: -; j_gene: TRBJ2-3; CDR3aa: CASSHRTGNTDTQYF; CDR3nt: TGCGCCAGCAGCCACCGGACCGGGAACACAGATACGCAGTATTTT
v_gene: TRBV6-2/TRBV6-3; d_gene: TRBD2; abundance: -; j_gene: TRBJ2-3; CDR3aa: CASSYSSGRAESTDTQYF; CDR3nt: TGTGCCAGCAGTTACTCTAGCGGGAGGGCCGAAAGTACAGATACGCAGTATTTT
v_gene: TRBV10-3; d_gene: TRBD1; abundance: -; j_gene: TRBJ1-4; CDR3aa: CASGQGEKEKLFF; CDR3nt: TGTGCCAGTGGACAGGGTGAGAAGGAAAAACTGTTTTTT
v_gene: TRBV7-6; d_gene: -; abundance: -; j_gene: TRBJ2-1; CDR3aa: CASSLVSTQSSYNEQFF; CDR3nt: TGTGCCAGCAGCTTAGTCTCCACACAGAGCTCCTACAATGAGCAGTTCTTC
v_gene: TRBV19; d_gene: -; abundance: -; j_gene: TRBJ1-1; CDR3aa: CASIPRSPGVVGTNTEAFF; CDR3nt: TGTGCCAGTATCCCCCGGAGTCCCGGGGTCGTGGGTACTAACACTGAAGCTTTCTTT
v_gene: TRBV19; d_gene: -; abundance: -; j_gene: TRBJ2-1; CDR3aa: CATAGHEQFF; CDR3nt: TGTGCCACCGCGGGGCATGAGCAGTTCTTC
v_gene: TRBV6-2/TRBV6-3; d_gene: -; abundance: -; j_gene: TRBJ2-1; CDR3aa: CASNPGLVPYNEQFF; CDR3nt: TGTGCCAGCAACCCGGGACTCGTCCCCTACAATGAGCAGTTCTTC
v_gene: TRBV18; d_gene: TRBD2; abundance: -; j_gene: TRBJ2-7; CDR3aa: CASSPIPSGAPGEQYF; CDR3nt: TGTGCCAGCTCTCCTATCCCCAGCGGGGCCCCTGGCGAGCAGTACTTC
v_gene: TRBV3-1/TRBV3-2; d_gene: -; abundance: -; j_gene: TRBJ1-6; CDR3aa: CASSPLQGYSPLHF; CDR3nt: TGTGCCAGCAGCCCCCTACAGGGTTATTCACCCCTCCACTTT
v_gene: TRBV12-3/TRBV12-4; d_gene: -; abundance: -; j_gene: TRBJ1-5; CDR3aa: CASSSQRQPQHF; CDR3nt: TGTGCCAGCAGTTCTCAGAGGCAGCCCCAGCATTTT
v_gene: TRBV5-4; d_gene: -; abundance: -; j_gene: TRBJ2-5; CDR3aa: CASSLGHMETQYF; CDR3nt: TGTGCCAGCAGCTTGGGACATATGGAGACCCAGTACTTC
v_gene: TRBV19; d_gene: TRBD2; abundance: few; j_gene: TRBJ2-1; CDR3aa: CASSVVSASGGGNEQFF; CDR3nt: TGTGCCAGTAGTGTTGTATCTGCTAGCGGCGGAGGGAATGAGCAGTTCTTC
v_gene: TRBV7-2; d_gene: -; abundance: once; j_gene: TRBJ2-7; CDR3aa: CASSLMAPYEQYF; CDR3nt: TGTGCCAGCAGCTTAATGGCACCTTACGAGCAGTACTTC
v_gene: TRBV5-1; d_gene: TRBD1; abundance: -; j_gene: TRBJ2-5; CDR3aa: CASSPDRGAETQYF; CDR3nt: TGCGCCAGCAGCCCGGACAGGGGGGCAGAGACCCAGTACTTC
v_gene: TRBV5-1; d_gene: -; abundance: -; j_gene: TRBJ2-7; CDR3aa: CASSLAAGYEQYF; CDR3nt: TGCGCCAGCAGCTTGGCCGCGGGCTACGAGCAGTACTTC
v_gene: TRBV7-8; d_gene: -; abundance: -; j_gene: TRBJ2-7; CDR3aa: CASSPGLLGEQYF; CDR3nt: TGTGCCAGCAGCCCAGGACTCCTAGGCGAGCAGTACTTC
v_gene: TRBV4-3; d_gene: -; abundance: -; j_gene: TRBJ2-5; CDR3aa: CASSQAVEETQYF; CDR3nt: TGCGCCAGCAGCCAAGCGGTCGAAGAGACCCAGTACTTC
v_gene: TRBV2; d_gene: TRBD2; abundance: -; j_gene: TRBJ2-5; CDR3aa: CASSDRLAGVGETQYF; CDR3nt: TGTGCCAGCAGTGATAGACTAGCGGGGGTAGGGGAGACCCAGTACTTC
v_gene: TRBV7-2; d_gene: TRBD1; abundance: -; j_gene: TRBJ2-2; CDR3aa: CASSLASGQGSNTGELFF; CDR3nt: TGTGCCAGCAGCTTAGCCTCTGGACAGGGATCGAACACCGGGGAGCTGTTTTTT
v_gene: TRBV6-5; d_gene: -; abundance: -; j_gene: TRBJ1-1; CDR3aa: CASSYSGGPNTEAFF; CDR3nt: TGTGCCAGCAGTTACTCGGGGGGACCGAACACTGAAGCTTTCTTT
v_gene: TRBV28; d_gene: TRBD2; abundance: -; j_gene: TRBJ2-2; CDR3aa: CASSKLAGVAGELFF; CDR3nt: TGTGCCAGCAGTAAACTAGCGGGAGTCGCCGGGGAGCTGTTTTTT
v_gene: TRBV12-3/TRBV12-4; d_gene: -; abundance: -; j_gene: TRBJ2-1; CDR3aa: CASTSGRNEQFF; CDR3nt: TGTGCCAGCACGTCGGGGAGGAATGAGCAGTTCTTC
v_gene: TRBV28; d_gene: TRBD1; abundance: -; j_gene: TRBJ1-2; CDR3aa: CASSSGQGFYGYTF; CDR3nt: TGTGCCAGCAGTTCGGGACAGGGGTTCTATGGCTACACCTTC
v_gene: TRBV29-1; d_gene: TRBD1; abundance: -; j_gene: TRBJ2-7; CDR3aa: CSVGRDRVSEQYF; CDR3nt: TGCAGCGTTGGGCGGGACAGGGTCTCCGAGCAGTACTTC
v_gene: TRBV6-5; d_gene: -; abundance: -; j_gene: TRBJ1-1; CDR3aa: CASRRTSPGTEAFF; CDR3nt: TGTGCCAGCAGGCGGACAAGTCCGGGCACTGAAGCTTTCTTT
v_gene: TRBV5-6; d_gene: -; abundance: -; j_gene: TRBJ1-4; CDR3aa: CASSLGPRSGEKLFF; CDR3nt: TGTGCCAGCAGCTTGGGACCAAGGTCAGGTGAAAAACTGTTTTTT
v_gene: TRBV5-1; d_gene: -; abundance: once; j_gene: TRBJ1-3; CDR3aa: CASSFRPDQDTIYF; CDR3nt: TGCGCCAGCAGCTTCCGCCCTGACCAGGACACCATATATTTT
v_gene: TRBV7-6; d_gene: TRBD1; abundance: -; j_gene: TRBJ1-6; CDR3aa: CASSLEGQGHSPLHF; CDR3nt: TGTGCCAGCAGCTTAGAGGGACAGGGCCACTCACCCCTCCACTTT
v_gene: TRBV3-1/TRBV3-2; d_gene: -; abundance: -; j_gene: TRBJ2-5; CDR3aa: CASSQDNQRTQETQYF; CDR3nt: TGTGCCAGCAGCCAAGATAACCAGCGGACGCAAGAGACCCAGTACTTC
v_gene: TRBV11-3; d_gene: -; abundance: -; j_gene: TRBJ2-7; CDR3aa: CASSPRGGAASGYYF; CDR3nt: TGTGCCAGCAGCCCCCGAGGGGGGGCAGCCTCAGGGTATTACTTC
v_gene: TRBV2; d_gene: TRBD1; abundance: -; j_gene: TRBJ1-2; CDR3aa: CARKQGLGYGYTF; CDR3nt: TGTGCCAGAAAACAGGGGTTAGGCTATGGCTACACCTTC
v_gene: TRBV7-9; d_gene: -; abundance: -; j_gene: TRBJ1-1; CDR3aa: CASRADRTAEAFF; CDR3nt: TGTGCCAGCAGAGCTGACAGGACCGCTGAAGCTTTCTTT
v_gene: TRBV7-8; d_gene: -; abundance: -; j_gene: TRBJ2-5; CDR3aa: CASSLGYREGQETQYF; CDR3nt: TGTGCCAGCAGCTTAGGCTACAGGGAGGGCCAAGAGACCCAGTACTTC
v_gene: TRBV27; d_gene: -; abundance: -; j_gene: TRBJ2-7; CDR3aa: CASTASGAYEQYF; CDR3nt: TGTGCCAGCACTGCCAGCGGTGCCTACGAGCAGTACTTC